This T cell receptor (beta chain) came from a study of tumor-infiltrating lymphocytes in localized non-small cell lung cancer (dated by TCRdb to the early 2020s). Notes on the research overall: Several histologies were represented in the cohort, which also included both smokers and never-smokers as well as patients whose samples were collected after neoadjuvant chemotherapy. Each patient provided resected tumor tissue plus uninvolved lung tissue from the same patient, with the uninvolved lung tissue described as non-adjacent to the tumor. TCR sequencing was one of several integrated assays, alongside flow cytometry, multiplex immunofluorescence, RNA-seq, exome sequencing and proteomics, applied to the same patients. In total, the ICON cohort consisted of over a hundred surgical patients with localized non-small cell lung cancer who had their tumors resected. The paired tumor versus uninvolved lung comparison of immunoSEQ T-cell fraction included roughly 50 patients. Summary of the overall study and its limitations: TCR-derived T-cell fraction did not differ between the flow cytometry-defined immunotypes IM1 (good prognosis) and IM2 (poor prognosis). TCRbeta sequencing supported higher T cell infiltration in tumors than in uninvolved lung tissue, consistent with immunofluorescence CD3 counts. Different pieces of the same tissue were used for different assays, so technical variation could not be separated from intratumor heterogeneity. Assay coverage varied across patients depending on available tissue quantity, so only a subset of the cohort had TCR sequencing.

Patient enrollment in ICON started in April 2016, and the final patient was enrolled in the second half of 2018. Fresh tumor and matched uninvolved tissue for in-depth immune analyses, including TCR sequencing, were collected from a subcohort of around 73 patients. DNA for TCR sequencing was isolated from bulk tissue, and no cell sorting was done. TCR sequencing with the immunoSEQ assay provided the T-cell fraction in tumor and uninvolved lung tissue. On the authors' methods: In the survival analysis, patients were divided into a high T-cell fraction group (upper tertile) and a low T-cell fraction group (lower two tertiles), and the two groups were compared using a log-rank test. A signed-rank test was used to test paired tumor versus uninvolved lung differences in T-cell fraction. What TCRdb holds here is the immuneACCESS table cut down to in-frame rearrangements. Part of the clones is not present; checked against another copy, under half of the missing clones reflect an unresolved V gene, and the others are unexplained. The V and J calls and clone size come from that table; D and trimming were worked out from the DNA. Counted in this sample were around 5,200 clones; approximately 66% of them appeared once. The ten top clones hold 11% to 15% of the sample.

There are 14 amino acids in the CDR3, from cysteine to phenylalanine inclusive. CDR3 DNA is the only sequence kept; it has 42 bases, read in frame from the first base. CDR1 LNHNV and CDR2 YYDKDF were looked up in the germline V gene (reference sequence). V and J lose 0 bases and 5 bases, and a span of 8 bases separates them. As to this clone: Its antigen remains undetermined. Per-nucleotide qualities are absent, and no much larger clonotype sits a single base away.

The chain is made from TRBV15 and TRBJ2-1, with no confident D gene call. The receptor was isolated from a human donor with non-small cell lung cancer. Sequencing was carried out using uninvolved lung tissue not adjacent to the tumor. The base sequence is TGTGCCACCAGCAGAGATCGCAGAGACAATGAGCAGTTCTTC. The translation is CATSRDRRDNEQFF.